This passage covers 30 T cell receptor beta chains from one sample sequenced in a study of T cell repertoires in cytomegalovirus infection. TCRdb passed the reads through MiXCR, listing each CDR3 protein once. The sample includes 500,000 to 600,000 distinct CDR3 sequences, about 17% of them seen just once. The specimen was CD8+ T cells from PBMCs. The receptors shown here come from a human donor in good health (CMV status not recorded). Some clones in this sample may be carry-over from other donors' samples.

This clonotype was seen a few times. The chain couples TRBV27 to TRBJ2-1; TRBD1 aligns across 8 bases. V shed 3 bases and J 1 base; nucleotides not matched to a gene: 8. The germline V gene has CDR1 MNHEY and CDR2 SMNVEV (reference sequence). This CDR3 contains 17 residues. The chain's CDR3 is CASSFVMDRASYNEQFF. CDR3 nucleotide sequence: TGTGCCAGCAGTTTCGTCATGGACAGGGCTTCCTACAATGAGCAGTTCTTC.

This clonotype was counted ten times or more. The chain recombines TRBV11-1 with TRBJ2-2; 12 nucleotides match TRBD2. This CDR3 comprises 16 residues. Looked up from germline, CDR1 is SGHAT and CDR2 is FQDESV (reference sequence). Unmatched junction bases numbered 8, after V lost 5 bases and J lost 7 bases. CDR3 loop: CASSHSSGGESGELFF. In DNA, the CDR3 is TGTGCCAGCAGCCATTCTAGCGGGGGGGAGAGCGGGGAGCTGTTTTTT.

The table lists this clonotype with a few counts. The chain has TRBV20-1 and TRBJ2-5; D is tentatively TRBD1 or TRBD2 (7 bases each). Between the trimmed V and J ends, which lost 5 bases and 5 bases, there was a span of 27 bases. The germline gives CDR1 DFQATT, CDR2 SNEGSKA (reference sequence). The CDR3 totals 17 residues. The CDR3 DNA follows: TGCAGTGCTCGCCCCAGGGGGGGGCGTTTGGGCCAGGAGACCCAGTACTTC. Translated: CSARPRGGRLGQETQYF.

This clonotype was counted only a few times. V gene TRBV6-5 combines with J gene TRBJ2-1; the match to TRBD2 covers 14 bases. V was clipped by 4 bases and J by 13 bases; unmatched bases: 12. This CDR3 spans 16 amino acids. Germline CDR1 and CDR2: MNHEY and SVGAGI. For the CDR3, the DNA is TGTGCCAGCAGTTCCAGACTAGCGGGGGGGCGGAATGCCCAGTTCTTC. Its protein is CASSSRLAGGRNAQFF.

The V and J genes are TRBV4-1 and TRBJ1-1; D gene ambiguous. The CDR3 covers 14 residues. V was trimmed by 0 bases and J by 6 bases, leaving 11 bases between them. CDR1 is MGHRA, CDR2 YSYEKL, per germline. CDR3 DNA: TGCGCCAGCAGCCAAGATCCCAGGTTGCCTGAAGCTTTCTTT. Protein product: CASSQDPRLPEAFF.

This chain connects TRBV25-1 to TRBJ2-1; TRBD2 aligns across 13 bases. With V trimmed by 0 bases and J by 6 bases, 5 bases remained unmatched. The CDR3 loop spans 17 amino acids. Germline assignment: CDR1 MGHDK and CDR2 SYGVNS. CDR3 protein: CASSEYPGLAGFNEQFF. In DNA, the CDR3 is TGTGCCAGCAGTGAATACCCGGGACTAGCGGGATTCAATGAGCAGTTCTTC. Together with reference TRBV25-1 and TRBJ2-1, the CDR3 gives the full variable domain: EADIYQTPRYLVIGTGKKITLECSQTMGHDKMYWYQQDPGMELHLIHYSYGVNSTEKGDLSSESTVSRIRTEHFPLTLESARPSHTSQYLCASSEYPGLAGFNEQFFGPGTRLTVL.

V is TRBV29-1 and J is TRBJ1-2, with a possible D match to TRBD1 (5 bases). This CDR3 region has 14 residues. V was shortened by 6 bases and J by 0 bases, with 14 bases between the two germline ends. Looked up from germline, CDR1 is SQVTM and CDR2 is ANQGSEA. The CDR3: CSVRSDSSNYGYTF. The CDR3 DNA reads TGCAGCGTCCGAAGCGACAGCTCTAACTATGGCTACACCTTC.

This clonotype has ten or more counts. The chain joins TRBV6-1 to TRBJ2-7, with TRBD1 matching 7 bases. After removal of 5 bases from V and 3 bases from J, the junction contained 10 bases not matched to a gene. From germline, CDR1 is MNHNS and CDR2 SASEGT. This CDR3 has 15 residues. The CDR3 region has the DNA TGTGCCAGCAGTCTCCAAGGACAGGAGTACTACGAGCAGTACTTC. It codes for CASSLQGQEYYEQYF.

There are many counts of this clonotype. The chain is built from TRBV7-6 and TRBJ2-3, with 7 nucleotides matching TRBD2. The J segment lost 2 bases and the V segment lost 5 bases, leaving 7 bases of the junction unmatched. Germline CDR1 and CDR2: SGHVS and FNYEAQ. The CDR3 is 15 residues long. The CDR3 here is CASSPPGGITDTQYF. For the CDR3, the DNA is TGTGCCAGCAGCCCCCCGGGGGGAATCACAGATACGCAGTATTTT.

With respect to this clonotype: An end of the junction differs from the germline gene, which may be a read error. The CDR3 region is CASRIVAGANTGDLFF. In DNA, the CDR3 is TGTGCAAGCAGAATAGTAGCGGGGGCTAACACCGGGGATCTGTTTTTT. The chain is built from TRBV12-3 or TRBV12-4 and TRBJ2-2; 9 nucleotides match TRBD2. CDR3 size: 16 residues.

Of note for this clonotype: The CDR3 ends on some other residue instead of the conserved phenylalanine or tryptophan, so this is likely a read error. V gene TRBV7-2 combines with J gene TRBJ2-3; 10 bases are a match to TRBD2. CDR1 is SGHTA, CDR2 FQGNSA, per germline. The length of the CDR3 is 18 residues. In DNA form, the CDR3 reads TGTGCAAGCAGCGTCGGGACTAGCGTGCTCCGAGTGCCAGATACGCAGTATTGT. Protein product: CASSVGTSVLRVPDTQYC.

This clonotype occurred a few times. This chain's CDR3 is CASSQFWGQGNNEQYF. For the CDR3, the DNA is TGTGCCAGCAGCCAATTTTGGGGACAGGGAAACAACGAGCAGTACTTC. The gene calls are TRBV4-2 and TRBJ2-7; 9 bases align to TRBD1. V lost 2 bases and J lost 5; bases outside the gene matches: 10. CDR3 length: 16 amino acids. In germline, CDR1 is LGHNA, CDR2 YNFKEQ.

This clonotype was detected ten times or more. The V call is TRBV12-5, the J call TRBJ2-7, with 7 bases lining up with TRBD2. There are 14 residues in the CDR3. Losses at the gene ends were 6 bases for V and 3 bases for J; bases not matched to a gene: 8. Germline CDR1 reads LGHNT; CDR2 reads FRNRAP. For the CDR3, the DNA is TGTGCTAGTGGCACCGGGACTACCTACTACGAGCAGTACTTC. Translating it yields CASGTGTTYYEQYF. The full variable domain, with the rest looked up from reference TRBV12-5 and TRBJ2-7, is DARVTQTPRHKVTEMGQEVTMRCQPILGHNTVFWYRQTMMQGLELLAYFRNRAPLDDSGMPKDRFSAEMPDATLATLKIQPSEPRDSAVYFCASGTGTTYYEQYFGPGTRLTVT.

This clonotype has a single count. The rearrangement links TRBV27 to TRBJ1-1; 8 nucleotides line up with TRBD1. The CDR3 length is 13 residues. CDR1 and CDR2 from the germline V gene are MNHEY and SMNVEV (reference sequence). With V trimmed by 10 bases and J by 5 bases, 9 bases remained unmatched. The CDR3 DNA is TGTGCCACCCAGGACAGGGTTCGTACTGAAGCTTTCTTT. It translates to CATQDRVRTEAFF.

This clonotype was observed many times. The chain employs TRBV7-7 and TRBJ2-5; D gene uncertain. The CDR3 consists of 11 residues. Germline V gives CDR1 SSHAT, CDR2 FNYEAQ (reference sequence). CDR3 sequence reads: CALEELESQYF. CDR3 bases: TGTGCTTTAGAGGAACTTGAGTCCCAGTACTTC.

This clonotype was observed a handful of times. The J gene is TRBJ1-1, the V gene TRBV27, with 8 bases lining up with TRBD1. Germline V CDR1 and CDR2: MNHEY, SMNVEV (reference sequence). The V gene end was trimmed by 6 bases and the J gene end by 6 bases; junction bases not matched to a gene: 3. The CDR3 totals 12 residues. The CDR3 DNA is TGTGCCAGCAGGGACAGGGACGCTGAAGCTTTCTTT. As protein: CASRDRDAEAFF.

The gene calls are TRBV25-1 and TRBJ2-2; weak D call: TRBD1 (5 bases). The CDR3 length is 14 residues. The germline V gene encodes CDR1 MGHDK and CDR2 SYGVNS. Trimming removed 2 bases at V and 4 bases at J, with 8 bases between. The CDR3 region is CASSEGRATGELFF. In nucleotides, the CDR3 is TGTGCCAGCAGTGAAGGCAGGGCCACCGGGGAGCTGTTTTTT. The variable domain in full, completed from reference TRBV25-1 and TRBJ2-2, reads EADIYQTPRYLVIGTGKKITLECSQTMGHDKMYWYQQDPGMELHLIHYSYGVNSTEKGDLSSESTVSRIRTEHFPLTLESARPSHTSQYLCASSEGRATGELFFGEGSRLTVL.

There are a few counts of this clonotype. The J gene is TRBJ2-3, the V gene TRBV7-9; TRBD1 is a possible D gene (6 bases). This CDR3 is 15 amino acids long. Germline V gene sequence: CDR1 SEHNR, CDR2 FQNEAQ (reference sequence). With 3 bases removed from V and 1 base from J, the gap between germline ends came to 11 bases. The CDR3 sequence is CASSFRGKRTDTQYF. The CDR3 bases are TGTGCCAGCAGCTTTAGGGGGAAGCGCACAGATACGCAGTATTTT.

Concerning this clonotype: This may come from a read error, since a much larger clone is one base off. The rearrangement joins TRBV27 to TRBJ1-2; D not resolved. The V gene's germline CDR1 is MNHEY and CDR2 SMNVEV (reference sequence). The CDR3 runs to 14 residues. The CDR3 DNA sequence: TGTGCCAGCAGTTTAAAGGCGACGGTCTATGGCTTCACCTTC. Protein sequence: CASSLKATVYGFTF.

The J gene is TRBJ1-4, the V gene TRBV5-1; D is uncertain. CDR1 and CDR2 from the germline V gene are SGHRS and YFSETQ. Trimming pared 4 bases from V and 0 bases from J, leaving 10 bases between. The CDR3 consists of 15 residues. CDR3 sequence: CASSPGSATNEKLFF. CDR3 bases: TGCGCCAGCAGCCCAGGCTCTGCAACTAATGAAAAACTGTTTTTT. Full variable domain (rest looked up from reference TRBV5-1 and TRBJ1-4): KAGVTQTPRYLIKTRGQQVTLSCSPISGHRSVSWYQQTPGQGLQFLFEYFSETQRNKGNFPGRFSGRQFSNSRSEMNVSTLELGDSALYLCASSPGSATNEKLFFGSGTQLSVL.

This chain uses TRBV27 with TRBJ1-5, with no clear D. Germline V lookup: CDR1 MNHEY, CDR2 SMNVEV (reference sequence). This CDR3 is built from 15 residues. The V end was cut by 0 bases, the J end by 1 base, with 7 bases between. The chain's CDR3 is CASSLSTDSNQPQHF. In DNA form, the CDR3 reads TGTGCCAGCAGTTTATCAACAGACAGCAATCAGCCCCAGCATTTT.

The CDR3 DNA follows: TGCGCCAGCAGCCCACCGCCAGGGAACACTGAAGCTTTCTTT. Encoded protein: CASSPPPGNTEAFF. This rearrangement joins TRBV4-1 to TRBJ1-1, with D uncertain. The CDR3 loop spans 14 amino acids. Looked up from germline, CDR1 is MGHRA and CDR2 is YSYEKL. Trimming took 4 bases from V and 1 from J, leaving 10 bases between them.

At least ten counts were recorded for this clonotype. The chain is built from TRBV28 and TRBJ2-1, with 9 nucleotides matching TRBD1. V was pared by 6 bases and J by 8 bases, with 14 bases of the junction left unmatched. Germline V CDR1 and CDR2: MDHEN, SYDVKM. The CDR3 contains 16 residues. The CDR3 DNA reads as TGTGCCAGCAGCCCTACCGGGACAGGGCCCTTGCATGAGCAGTTCTTC. Amino acids: CASSPTGTGPLHEQFF.

As concerns this clonotype: No conserved phenylalanine or tryptophan is present at the end of the CDR3, so a read error is the likely explanation. J is TRBJ2-7 and V is TRBV7-9; D may be TRBD1 (5 bases). V lost 9 bases and J lost 6, with 15 bases in between. Per germline, CDR1 SEHNR and CDR2 FQNEAQ (reference sequence). The CDR3 sequence is 12 residues long. The chain's CDR3 is CASSPQGIEQYL. CDR3 sequence (DNA): TGTGCCAGTAGCCCTCAGGGAATCGAGCAGTACTTA.

This clonotype was counted between two and nine times. The chain recombines TRBV28 with TRBJ1-1, with D unclear. The CDR3 contains 16 residues. Germline V gives CDR1 MDHEN, CDR2 SYDVKM. The ends were cut back, 2 bases at V and 0 bases at J, with 13 bases in the middle. The CDR3 loop is CASSLQDGIMNTEAFF. As DNA, the CDR3 is TGTGCCAGCAGTTTACAGGACGGGATTATGAACACTGAAGCTTTCTTT.

V and J are TRBV6-2 or TRBV6-3 and TRBJ2-1; 9 positions agree with TRBD1. From germline, CDR1 is MNHEY and CDR2 SVGEGT. The CDR3 has 14 residues. J gave up 7 bases and V 7 bases, and 8 bases lay outside the gene matches. CDR3 residues: CASIPGQGENEQFF. CDR3 nucleotide sequence: TGTGCCAGCATCCCGGGACAGGGTGAAAATGAGCAGTTCTTC.

This clonotype occurred many times. The chain recombines TRBV12-3 or TRBV12-4 with TRBJ2-7; 12 bases line up with TRBD2. There are 15 residues in the CDR3. V lost 5 bases, J lost 2 bases, and 4 bases stayed unmatched. Written as DNA, the CDR3 is TGTGCCAGCAGTACTAGCGGGGGGCGTACCTACGAGCAGTACTTC. Its translation is CASSTSGGRTYEQYF.

CDR3 DNA sequence: TGTGCCAGCAGAGATAAAGGGGCCGCCTACGAGCAGTACTTC. Encoded protein: CASRDKGAAYEQYF. V usage is TRBV6-6 and J usage is TRBJ2-7; tentatively, D is TRBD1 (5 bases). V lost 6 bases and J 2 bases, leaving 14 bases between the germline ends. The length of the CDR3 is 14 residues. Germline V CDR1 and CDR2: MNHNY, SVGAGI (reference sequence).

This clonotype showed up many times. V is TRBV5-1 and J is TRBJ2-1, with 7 bases identical to TRBD1. The V gene end was trimmed by 1 base and the J gene end by 0 bases; junction bases not matched to a gene: 7. The CDR3 is made up of 17 amino acids. CDR1 is SGHRS and CDR2 is YFSETQ in the germline V gene. CDR3 nucleotide sequence: TGCGCCAGCAGCTTGAGTGAAAGGGGGCGCTCCTACAATGAGCAGTTCTTC. Translating gives CASSLSERGRSYNEQFF.

This clonotype showed up many times. The chain is built from TRBV12-3 or TRBV12-4 and TRBJ2-1; TRBD1 agrees at 7 bases. V trimming: 2 bases; J trimming: 4 bases; junction bases outside the gene matches: 11. The CDR3 runs 17 residues. Written as DNA, the CDR3 is TGTGCCAGCAGTTTACCCGGACAGGCTCCTCCTTACAATGAGCAGTTCTTC. This sequence encodes CASSLPGQAPPYNEQFF.